Each of the 26 T cell receptor beta chains below was sequenced from the same sample in a study of blood T cell repertoires in COVID-19. TCRdb keeps only in-frame clones here, not all; method: immunoSEQ multiplex PCR. Here the sample spans 85,000 or so clones, 86% being singletons. The sample comprised peripheral blood. The receptors here all came from a man between 50 and 59 years old with active or convalescent COVID-19.

The chain joins TRBV4-1 to TRBJ2-7, with D possibly TRBD1 on 5 matching bases. The CDR3 extends over 13 amino acids. Germline V CDR1 and CDR2: MGHRA, YSYEKL. Trimming cost V 1 base and J 3 bases, with 7 bases left between them. CDR3 loop: CASSQARGYEQYF. CDR3 DNA: TGCGCCAGCAGCCAAGCAAGGGGCTACGAGCAGTACTTC.

The chain joins TRBV7-2 to TRBJ2-3; no clear D gene. CDR1 and CDR2 (germline): SGHTA, FQGNSA. Trimming pared 8 bases from V and 1 base from J, leaving 10 bases between. The CDR3 is made up of 13 amino acids. For the CDR3, the DNA is TGTGCCAGCCTAAGCGTGCGCACAGATACGCAGTATTTT. This sequence encodes CASLSVRTDTQYF.

This chain links TRBV11-2 with TRBJ2-3; 8 nucleotides match TRBD2. Germline-derived CDR1 and CDR2 are SGHAT and FQNNGV. Unmatched junction bases numbered 12, after V lost 5 bases and J lost 2 bases. The CDR3 is made up of 17 amino acids. The chain's CDR3 is CASSRPGGAQDTDTQYF. DNA for the CDR3: TGTGCCAGCAGCCGACCGGGGGGGGCGCAAGACACAGATACGCAGTATTTT.

The V and J genes are TRBV19 and TRBJ1-1; the D gene is possibly TRBD1 (5 bases). Germline values: CDR1 LNHDA, CDR2 SQIVND (reference sequence). Trimming removed 2 bases from V and 6 bases from J, with 10 bases in between. This CDR3 has 13 amino acids. This CDR3 is CASSIKGLAEAFF. CDR3 nucleotide sequence: TGTGCCAGTAGTATAAAGGGGTTAGCTGAAGCTTTCTTT.

The chain uses TRBV20-1 and TRBJ2-7; TRBD1 matches at 10 bases. V gave up 3 bases and J gave up 2 bases; unmatched junction bases: 10. CDR3 length equals 16 residues. Per germline, CDR1 DFQATT and CDR2 SNEGSKA (reference sequence). Here the CDR3 reads CSASRQGALPPYEQYF. The DNA of the CDR3 is TGCAGTGCTAGTCGACAGGGGGCTCTTCCTCCCTACGAGCAGTACTTC.

The J gene is TRBJ2-1, the V gene TRBV7-6; D may be TRBD1 (6 bases). The CDR3 has 18 amino acids. Germline CDR1 and CDR2: SGHVS and FNYEAQ. The germline V and J ends were trimmed by 2 bases and 4 bases, with 21 bases remaining between them. CDR3 bases: TGTGCCAGCAGCTTATTTTCACAGGGCCCGCAGCAATACAATGAGCAGTTCTTC. Encoded protein: CASSLFSQGPQQYNEQFF.

This chain uses TRBV5-1 with TRBJ2-7; 11 bases fit TRBD1. The CDR3 spans 14 residues. Germline loops: CDR1 SGHRS, CDR2 YFSETQ. J was trimmed by 8 bases and V by 4 bases; bases with no gene match: 8. The CDR3 loop reads CASSLGQGEVQQYF. The CDR3 region has the DNA TGCGCCAGCAGCCTGGGACAGGGGGAGGTACAGCAGTACTTC.

The rearrangement uses TRBV25-1 and TRBJ2-5; 8 bases align to TRBD2. The length of the CDR3 is 16 residues. Germline CDR1 and CDR2: MGHDK and SYGVNS. With V trimmed by 5 bases and J by 1 base, 9 bases remained unmatched. CDR3 sequence: CASSQAVTSGQETQYF. CDR3 DNA sequence: TGTGCCAGCAGTCAAGCCGTAACTAGCGGCCAAGAGACCCAGTACTTC. The full variable domain, rest sourced from reference TRBV25-1 and TRBJ2-5, is EADIYQTPRYLVIGTGKKITLECSQTMGHDKMYWYQQDPGMELHLIHYSYGVNSTEKGDLSSESTVSRIRTEHFPLTLESARPSHTSQYLCASSQAVTSGQETQYFGPGTRLLVL.

The chain employs TRBV6-2 or TRBV6-3 and TRBJ2-3; no firm D call. The V and J ends lost 2 bases and 2 bases respectively, with 14 bases between them. The CDR3 is made up of 16 amino acids. Germline CDR1 is MNHEY and CDR2 is SVGEGT. In nucleotides, the CDR3 is TGTGCCAGCAGTTACCCTGAGCAACCCCCCACAGATACGCAGTATTTT. Translated, it gives CASSYPEQPPTDTQYF.

J is TRBJ2-4 and V is TRBV5-1, with 7 bases lining up with TRBD1. Trimming took 3 bases from V and 0 from J; bases not matched to a gene: 3. From germline, CDR1 is SGHRS and CDR2 YFSETQ. This CDR3 comprises 15 residues. The CDR3 sequence: CASSSGTVAKNIQYF. CDR3 coding DNA: TGCGCCAGCAGCTCGGGGACAGTAGCCAAAAACATTCAGTACTTC.

V usage is TRBV19 and J usage is TRBJ2-3, with a weak D call TRBD1 (7 bases). The CDR3 has 15 amino acids. The V end was cut by 6 bases, the J end by 0 bases, with 13 bases between. From germline, CDR1 is LNHDA and CDR2 SQIVND (reference sequence). The CDR3 nucleotides read TGTGCCAGTAGCCCCCAGGGGGGTAGCACAGATACGCAGTATTTT. Translated, it gives CASSPQGGSTDTQYF.

The J gene is TRBJ2-1, the V gene TRBV10-3, with TRBD1 identical over 8 bases. This CDR3 contains 13 residues. Trimming removed 10 bases from V and 8 bases from J; junction bases left unmatched: 10. In germline, CDR1 is ENHRY, CDR2 SYGVKD. Written as DNA, the CDR3 is TGTGCCACAGACAGGGGAAGGGAATATGAGCAGTTCTTC. The encoded protein is CATDRGREYEQFF.

V and J are TRBV19 and TRBJ2-2, with 10 positions matching TRBD1. CDR1 is LNHDA and CDR2 is SQIVND in the germline V gene (reference sequence). The CDR3 sequence is 16 residues long. V lost 4 bases to trimming and J lost 6 bases; unmatched junction nucleotides: 8. Here the CDR3 reads CASSTSGTGVSGELFF. CDR3 in DNA: TGTGCCAGTAGTACAAGTGGGACAGGGGTTTCCGGGGAGCTGTTTTTT.

The V and J genes are TRBV2 and TRBJ1-2; a weak D match, TRBD1 (6 bases). The V gene lost 2 bases and the J gene lost 3 bases, with 13 bases spanning the gap. Germline CDR1 is SNHLY and CDR2 is FYNNEI. CDR3 length: 15 residues. In DNA, the CDR3 is TGTGCCAGCAGTGAATCCCAGGGGCCTCACTATGGCTACACCTTC. As protein: CASSESQGPHYGYTF.

The chain combines TRBV2 with TRBJ2-7; weak D call: TRBD1 (6 bases). Between the trimmed V and J ends, which lost 7 bases and 9 bases, there was a span of 16 bases. The CDR3 is 12 amino acids. Germline CDR1 reads SNHLY; CDR2 reads FYNNEI. The CDR3 DNA reads as TGTGCCAGCAACAGGGCCAACGGTGTGCAGTACTTC. Its protein product is CASNRANGVQYF. Looking up the rest from reference TRBV2 and TRBJ2-7 gives the full variable domain: EPEVTQTPSHQVTQMGQEVILRCVPISNHLYFYWYRQILGQKVEFLVSFYNNEISEKSEIFDDQFSVERPDGSNFTLKIRSTKLEDSAMYFCASNRANGVQYFGPGTRLTVT.

V usage is TRBV5-1 and J usage is TRBJ2-1; weak D call: TRBD1 (6 bases). V was pared by 0 bases and J by 0 bases, with 16 bases between. This CDR3 has 18 amino acids. CDR1 and CDR2 from the germline V gene are SGHRS and YFSETQ. CDR3 in DNA: TGCGCCAGCAGCTTGGATAGCAGGGGTCCTCTCTCCTACAATGAGCAGTTCTTC. Its translation is CASSLDSRGPLSYNEQFF. The full variable domain, its missing parts supplied by reference TRBV5-1 and TRBJ2-1, is KAGVTQTPRYLIKTRGQQVTLSCSPISGHRSVSWYQQTPGQGLQFLFEYFSETQRNKGNFPGRFSGRQFSNSRSEMNVSTLELGDSALYLCASSLDSRGPLSYNEQFFGPGTRLTVL.

This sequence joins TRBV19 and TRBJ2-2, with D perhaps TRBD2 (6 bases). The CDR3 sequence is 15 residues long. Trimming took off 6 bases at V and 4 bases at J, with 15 bases between the two ends. CDR1 and CDR2 (germline): LNHDA, SQIVND (reference sequence). This chain's CDR3 is CASRPGPGGTGELFF. The CDR3 nucleotides are TGTGCCAGTAGACCGGGACCCGGGGGCACCGGGGAGCTGTTTTTT.

The rearrangement joins TRBV5-5 to TRBJ2-3; 10 nucleotides match TRBD2. CDR3 length: 17 residues. Trimming took 0 bases from V and 2 from J; bases not matched to a gene: 6. Germline V gene data show CDR1 as SGHKS and CDR2 as YYEKEE (reference sequence). The CDR3 nucleotides read TGTGCCAGCAGCTTGGCGGGTAGCGGGAGGTACACAGATACGCAGTATTTT. This encodes CASSLAGSGRYTDTQYF. The variable domain in full, completed from reference TRBV5-5 and TRBJ2-3, reads DAGVTQSPTHLIKTRGQQVTLRCSPISGHKSVSWYQQVLGQGPQFIFQYYEKEERGRGNFPDRFSARQFPNYSSELNVNALLLGDSALYLCASSLAGSGRYTDTQYFGPGTRLTVL.

The chain combines TRBV10-3 with TRBJ2-7; no definite D call. Per the germline V gene, CDR1 is ENHRY and CDR2 is SYGVKD. Trimming took 0 bases from V and 0 from J, leaving 12 bases between them. There are 16 residues in the CDR3. The CDR3 DNA reads as TGTGCCATCAGTGAGTCGAGTACTCGGAGCTCCTACGAGCAGTACTTC. Translation gives CAISESSTRSSYEQYF.

Worth noting for this clone: At the DNA level, this CDR3 is encoded by other sequences in the same sample as well. V gene TRBV2 combines with J gene TRBJ1-6, with a possible D match to TRBD1 (5 bases). Germline V lookup: CDR1 SNHLY, CDR2 FYNNEI. The germline V and J ends were trimmed by 1 base and 4 bases, with 5 bases remaining between them. The CDR3 has 14 amino acids. The CDR3 DNA reads TGTGCCAGCAGTGAAGGACAGTATAATTCACCCCTCCACTTT. Residues: CASSEGQYNSPLHF.

This rearrangement joins TRBV5-1 to TRBJ2-2; 8 bases align to TRBD1. Losses at the gene ends were 4 bases for V and 1 base for J; bases not matched to a gene: 6. Germline V gene data show CDR1 as SGHRS and CDR2 as YFSETQ. The CDR3 spans 16 residues. The CDR3 sequence: CASSGQGAGNTGELFF. For the CDR3, the DNA is TGCGCCAGCAGCGGGCAGGGGGCAGGGAACACCGGGGAGCTGTTTTTT.

This chain uses TRBV6-2 or TRBV6-3 with TRBJ1-1; maybe TRBD1 (6 bases). This CDR3 is built from 15 residues. Germline values: CDR1 MNHEY, CDR2 SVGEGT. The germline V and J ends were trimmed by 4 bases and 3 bases, with 15 bases remaining between them. CDR3 protein: CASSSAGTTDTEAFF. CDR3 bases: TGTGCCAGCAGTTCCGCCGGGACAACGGACACTGAAGCTTTCTTT.

The chain links TRBV4-3 to TRBJ2-4; TRBD1 aligns across 9 bases. V trimming: 3 bases; J trimming: 1 base; junction bases outside the gene matches: 10. CDR3 length: 18 amino acids. Germline CDR1 reads LGHNA; CDR2 reads YSLEER. This CDR3 is CASSHGPGQGRAKNIQYF. In nucleotides, the CDR3 is TGCGCCAGCAGCCACGGGCCAGGACAGGGGCGGGCCAAAAACATTCAGTACTTC.

This CDR3 is CASSHFTGTGEAGESGYTF. DNA of the CDR3: TGTGCCAGCAGCCACTTTACCGGGACAGGGGAAGCGGGCGAGTCTGGCTACACCTTC. The rearrangement links TRBV14 to TRBJ1-2; 10 nucleotides align to TRBD1. Germline V gives CDR1 SGHDN, CDR2 FVKESK. Germline trimming cut 3 bases from V and 7 bases from J; bases unmatched to any gene: 20. The CDR3 is 19 residues long.

The rearrangement joins TRBV10-3 to TRBJ2-6; D perhaps matches TRBD2 (6 bases). Germline CDR1 reads ENHRY; CDR2 reads SYGVKD. The CDR3 extends over 16 amino acids. Deletions cut 2 bases from V and 0 bases from J, with 8 bases between. The CDR3 spells CAISEGGLSGANVLTF. The CDR3 DNA reads as TGTGCCATCAGTGAGGGGGGACTCTCTGGGGCCAACGTCCTGACTTTC.

The chain joins TRBV6-6 to TRBJ2-1; 9 nucleotides line up with TRBD2. Trimming cost V 0 bases and J 8 bases; bases outside gene matches: 8. Germline V lookup: CDR1 MNHNY, CDR2 SVGAGI (reference sequence). The CDR3 totals 16 residues. CDR3 nucleotides: TGTGCCAGCAGTTACTCGTCAAGCGGGGGGATGGATGAGCAGTTCTTC. Translation: CASSYSSSGGMDEQFF.